The 8 T cell receptor beta chains presented below share a single source sample, sequenced in a study of fetal regulatory T cell absence and autoimmunity. Generated by immunoSEQ multiplex PCR, the TCRdb table keeps only in-frame clones and is missing some. The data contain roughly 95,000 clones, around 72% of them singletons. Material: pancreas tissue. These receptors were obtained from a male donor with IPEX syndrome.

This clone was seen only once. The chain recombines TRBV21-1 with TRBJ1-2; the table's D call, TRBD1, was not checked against the DNA. TRBV21-1 is given as a pseudogene. This CDR3 region has 20 residues. CDR3 in amino acids: CASSKLGIGLTDRAHSGYTF. CDR3 bases: TGTGCCAGCAGCAAATTGGGAATAGGACTGACGGACAGGGCCCATAGTGGCTACACCTTC.

V gene TRBV27 combines with J gene TRBJ2-3; D gene uncertain. V was shortened by 2 bases and J by 3 bases, with 6 bases between the two germline ends. Germline loops: CDR1 MNHEY, CDR2 SMNVEV (reference sequence). The CDR3 contains 13 residues. This chain's CDR3 is CASSLGVTDTQYF. The CDR3 DNA reads TGTGCCAGCAGTTTAGGGGTTACAGATACGCAGTATTTT.

As concerns this clone: This sample includes further DNA sequences coding for the same CDR3. This chain joins TRBV29-1 and TRBJ2-5; D gene unclear. V dropped 2 bases and J dropped 2 bases, with 3 bases sitting between them. This CDR3 has 11 amino acids. The germline gives CDR1 SQVTM, CDR2 ANQGSEA. The DNA for the CDR3 is TGCAGCGTTGAAACACAAGAGACCCAGTACTTC. Translating gives CSVETQETQYF.

The V and J genes are TRBV4-2 and TRBJ2-5; tentatively, D is TRBD2 (7 bases). V dropped 0 bases and J dropped 5 bases, with 13 bases sitting between them. Looked up from germline, CDR1 is LGHNA and CDR2 is YNFKEQ. CDR3 size: 15 residues. Here the CDR3 reads CASSQDAGEGETQYF. The CDR3 DNA sequence: TGTGCCAGCAGCCAAGATGCAGGGGAGGGGGAGACCCAGTACTTC.

The rearrangement uses TRBV6-1 and TRBJ2-7, with D possibly matching TRBD1 (6 bases). This CDR3 is built from 12 residues. CDR1 is MNHNS, CDR2 SASEGT, per germline. V was shortened by 5 bases and J by 4 bases, with 9 bases between the two germline ends. In DNA form, the CDR3 reads TGTGCCAGCAGTCCCACAGGGTACGAGCAGTACTTC. Amino acid sequence: CASSPTGYEQYF.

The CDR3 protein is CSAQRGETQYF. CDR3 DNA: TGCAGTGCCCAGCGGGGAGAGACCCAGTACTTC. V and J are TRBV20-1 and TRBJ2-5; TRBD2 matches 7 bases. Germline V gene lookup returns CDR1 DFQATT and CDR2 SNEGSKA (reference sequence). This CDR3 spans 11 amino acids. V trimming: 6 bases; J trimming: 4 bases; junction bases outside the gene matches: 2.

This chain uses TRBV5-1 with TRBJ1-3; TRBD1 is a possible D gene (5 bases). The CDR3 runs to 16 residues. Germline values: CDR1 SGHRS, CDR2 YFSETQ. V lost 3 bases and J lost 0, with 13 bases in between. The CDR3 nucleotides read TGCGCCAGCAGCTGGCCGGGACCGAACTCTGGAAACACCATATATTTT. This translates into CASSWPGPNSGNTIYF.

The genes are TRBV16 and TRBJ2-3; D is unresolved. Trimming pared 0 bases from V and 6 bases from J, leaving 7 bases between. The germline V gene has CDR1 KGHSY and CDR2 FQNENV. This CDR3 is 13 amino acids long. The CDR3 bases are TGTGCCAGCAGCCAATCCCCCTGGGATACGCAGTATTTT. Its translation is CASSQSPWDTQYF.